This T cell receptor (beta chain) was profiled in a study of beta chain features in type 1 diabetes. Study observations and caveats: Significant though moderate, a shortening of TCRB CDR3s appeared in all four CD4+ subsets of Type 1 diabetes patients.

This clone was counted a few times. The antigen is undetermined. A read error may account for a junction end that differs from germline. This CDR3 is built from 17 residues. The V gene's germline CDR1 is SGHTA and CDR2 FQGNSA. cDNA synthesis used the whole RNA isolate, giving expressed TCRB sequences. The protocol was immunoSEQ multiplex PCR, while the TCRdb copy is restricted to in-frame clones and leaves out a portion. Of about 370,000 clones listed, roughly 9.8% were seen once; the top ten hold roughly 0.6%. The J gene is TRBJ2-3, the V gene TRBV7-2, with 10 bases that match TRBD2. Sequences were obtained from central memory CD4+ T cells from blood. The clonotype was recovered from a man between 25 and 39 years old with type 1 diabetes. The CDR3 DNA sequence: TGCGCCAGCAGCGCTAGGATACTAGCGGGGACCACAGATACGCAGTATTTT. Protein product: CASSARILAGTTDTQYF.